Shown below are 22 T cell receptor beta chains from a single sample sequenced in a study of blood T cell repertoires in COVID-19 (dated by TCRdb to 2020 to 2021). The library was made by the immunoSEQ multiplex PCR assay. The immuneACCESS repertoire file appears here via TCRdb, limited to in-frame rearrangements. These files lack a portion of the clones; in checked studies, under half of the deficit traces to unresolved V genes, and the cause of the others is not known. The sample table records 110,000 to 150,000 clones; about 89% of these occur just once. Around 11% of the sample lies in the top ten. Sequencing input: PBMCs or T cells enriched from blood (not recorded which). The source of these receptors is a man aged 55 to 70 who had recovered from COVID-19.

The rearrangement joins TRBV25-1 to TRBJ1-4; D gene unclear. V lost 4 bases, J lost 7 bases, and 16 bases lay in between. The CDR3 consists of 15 residues. Germline lookup yields CDR1 MGHDK and CDR2 SYGVNS. CDR3 nucleotides: TGTGCCAGCAGTGCTTCTTTCTCGGGAGGTGAAAAACTGTTTTTT. Translated, it gives CASSASFSGGEKLFF.

This rearrangement joins TRBV2 to TRBJ1-3; D gene uncertain. V was cut by 8 bases and J by 3 bases, with 14 bases left in between. Germline V gives CDR1 SNHLY, CDR2 FYNNEI. The CDR3 covers 14 residues. The CDR3 bases are TGTGCCAGCGGGAGGGTGCGAGGTGGAAACACCATATATTTT. Amino acid sequence: CASGRVRGGNTIYF.

The sample holds one count of this clone. V and J are TRBV6-5 and TRBJ1-2; 8 positions agree with TRBD1. CDR1 is MNHEY, CDR2 SVGAGI, per germline. V shed 3 bases, J shed 4 bases, and the junction held 7 bases outside the gene matches. The CDR3 has 15 residues. The CDR3 DNA follows: TGTGCCAGCAGTTATCGAGGACAGGGTACCTATGGCTACACCTTC. Its protein product is CASSYRGQGTYGYTF.

The chain carries TRBV29-1 and TRBJ2-7; 12 nucleotides match TRBD2. The CDR3 has 15 amino acids. Germline lookup yields CDR1 SQVTM and CDR2 ANQGSEA. V dropped 6 bases and J dropped 3; count of bases not matched to a gene: 9. The CDR3 nucleotides are TGCAGCGTGGCCGGACTAGCGGGACTCATCTACGAGCAGTACTTC. Translated, it gives CSVAGLAGLIYEQYF.

This clone was seen a single time. The V call is TRBV9, the J call TRBJ2-3, with D maybe TRBD2 (5 bases). The CDR3 covers 14 residues. Deletions cut 4 bases from V and 0 bases from J, with 9 bases between. CDR1 and CDR2 from the germline V gene are SGDLS and YYNGEE. CDR3 residues: CASSPRGSTDTQYF. The CDR3 DNA reads TGTGCCAGCAGCCCCCGCGGGAGCACAGATACGCAGTATTTT.

The chain links TRBV2 to TRBJ2-7, with D possibly TRBD1 on 8 matching bases. Germline CDR1 reads SNHLY; CDR2 reads FYNNEI. The V gene lost 6 bases and the J gene lost 2 bases, with 17 bases spanning the gap. The CDR3 extends over 15 amino acids. The CDR3 spells CASSVTGGGTYEQYF. The CDR3 nucleotides are TGTGCCAGCAGCGTCACAGGGGGGGGGACCTACGAGCAGTACTTC. Looking up the rest from reference TRBV2 and TRBJ2-7 gives the full variable domain: EPEVTQTPSHQVTQMGQEVILRCVPISNHLYFYWYRQILGQKVEFLVSFYNNEISEKSEIFDDQFSVERPDGSNFTLKIRSTKLEDSAMYFCASSVTGGGTYEQYFGPGTRLTVT.

The gene calls are TRBV27 and TRBJ2-7; no definite D call. Trimming stripped 0 bases from V and 3 bases from J, with 9 bases between. Germline V lookup: CDR1 MNHEY, CDR2 SMNVEV (reference sequence). This CDR3 comprises 14 residues. CDR3 in amino acids: CASSLSRQDYEQYF. Written as DNA, the CDR3 is TGTGCCAGCAGTTTATCGCGCCAGGACTACGAGCAGTACTTC.

CDR3 in amino acids: CATAAGPYEQYF. CDR3 bases: TGTGCCACCGCCGCAGGCCCCTACGAGCAGTACTTC. The genes are TRBV15 and TRBJ2-7; D call uncertain. Trimming took 8 bases from V and 2 from J, leaving 10 bases between them. This CDR3 region has 12 residues. CDR1 is LNHNV, CDR2 YYDKDF, per germline (reference sequence).

The rearrangement joins TRBV5-5 to TRBJ2-7; 7 bases match TRBD1. The length of the CDR3 is 15 residues. Trimming at V came to 3 bases and at J to 0 bases, leaving 6 bases not matched to a gene. In germline, CDR1 is SGHKS, CDR2 YYEKEE (reference sequence). For the CDR3, the DNA is TGTGCCAGCAGCTCCCGGGACAGCCTCTCCTACGAGCAGTACTTC. Translated, it gives CASSSRDSLSYEQYF.

V gene TRBV3-1 (or the pseudogene TRBV3-2) combines with J gene TRBJ1-2; tentative D call: TRBD1 (5 bases). The CDR3 has 13 amino acids. V dropped 4 bases and J dropped 1 base, with 7 bases sitting between them. Germline CDR1 and CDR2: LGHDT and YNNKEL (reference sequence). CDR3 bases: TGTGCCAGCAGCCGAGACAGTAACTATGGCTACACCTTC. Protein sequence: CASSRDSNYGYTF.

DNA for the CDR3: TGCGCCAGCAGGGCTGGAGGGACAGAGAACACCGGGGAGCTGTTTTTT. Translation gives CASRAGGTENTGELFF. The genes are TRBV5-1 and TRBJ2-2; possibly TRBD1 for D (7 bases). CDR3 size: 16 residues. Between the trimmed V and J ends, which lost 5 bases and 1 base, there was a span of 15 bases. Per the germline V gene, CDR1 is SGHRS and CDR2 is YFSETQ. Filled out from reference TRBV5-1 and TRBJ2-2, the complete variable domain reads KAGVTQTPRYLIKTRGQQVTLSCSPISGHRSVSWYQQTPGQGLQFLFEYFSETQRNKGNFPGRFSGRQFSNSRSEMNVSTLELGDSALYLCASRAGGTENTGELFFGEGSRLTVL.

This clone has only one observation. The rearrangement uses TRBV5-1 and TRBJ2-3; TRBD2 matches 7 bases. The germline V gene encodes CDR1 SGHRS and CDR2 YFSETQ. The CDR3 runs to 16 residues. Unmatched junction bases numbered 5, after V lost 1 base and J lost 0 bases. The chain's CDR3 is CASSLMGLTSTDTQYF. The CDR3 region has the DNA TGCGCCAGCAGCTTGATGGGACTAACTAGCACAGATACGCAGTATTTT.

This sequence joins TRBV29-1 and TRBJ2-1, with 7 positions matching TRBD2. The CDR3 contains 13 residues. CDR1 and CDR2 (germline): SQVTM, ANQGSEA. V lost 2 bases and J lost 12; bases outside the gene matches: 10. In nucleotides, the CDR3 is TGCAGCGTTGAACCTAGCGGAGCCCCAGGGCAGTTCTTC. Amino acids: CSVEPSGAPGQFF.

The rearrangement joins TRBV5-4 to TRBJ1-5; TRBD1 is a possible D gene (6 bases). Trimming left V 3 bases short and J 4 bases short, with 8 bases between. CDR3 length equals 13 residues. CDR1 is SGHNT, CDR2 YYREEE, per germline (reference sequence). Written as DNA, the CDR3 is TGTGCCAGCAGCTCGGACAGAAATCAGCCCCAGCATTTT. It yields the protein CASSSDRNQPQHF.

The rearrangement uses TRBV30 and TRBJ2-1; perhaps TRBD1 as D (5 bases). The CDR3 spans 11 residues. Germline V CDR1 and CDR2: GTSNPN, SVGIG (reference sequence). The V and J ends lost 3 bases and 6 bases respectively, with 6 bases between them. DNA of the CDR3: TGTGCCTGGAGCCAGGGCAATGAGCAGTTCTTC. It is translated as CAWSQGNEQFF.

The chain uses TRBV6-1 and TRBJ1-5; possibly TRBD1 for D (6 bases). Germline V gene lookup returns CDR1 MNHNS and CDR2 SASEGT. V gave up 3 bases and J gave up 6 bases, with 15 bases separating them. CDR3 length: 15 residues. The CDR3 loop is CASSDEQGTSQPQHF. CDR3 bases: TGTGCCAGCAGTGATGAACAGGGCACCAGTCAGCCCCAGCATTTT.

The chain recombines TRBV5-1 with TRBJ1-2; TRBD1 is a possible D gene (5 bases). Germline V gene data show CDR1 as SGHRS and CDR2 as YFSETQ. Trimming left V 5 bases short and J 8 bases short, with 16 bases between. The CDR3 contains 13 residues. The CDR3 nucleotides read TGCGCCAGCAGTGAGGAGGGGATGCGGGGCTACACCTTC. Translated, it gives CASSEEGMRGYTF. The variable domain in full, completed from reference TRBV5-1 and TRBJ1-2, reads KAGVTQTPRYLIKTRGQQVTLSCSPISGHRSVSWYQQTPGQGLQFLFEYFSETQRNKGNFPGRFSGRQFSNSRSEMNVSTLELGDSALYLCASSEEGMRGYTFGSGTRLTVV.

This chain uses TRBV5-4 with TRBJ1-2; 8 bases line up with TRBD1. The CDR3 length is 14 residues. In germline, CDR1 is SGHNT, CDR2 YYREEE (reference sequence). V lost 2 bases to trimming and J lost 3 bases; unmatched junction nucleotides: 3. The CDR3 region is CASSLNRGDYGYTF. CDR3 sequence (DNA): TGTGCCAGCAGCTTAAACAGGGGGGACTATGGCTACACCTTC.

This chain links TRBV27 with TRBJ1-3, with TRBD1 matching over 7 bases. Germline lookup yields CDR1 MNHEY and CDR2 SMNVEV (reference sequence). This CDR3 contains 14 residues. With 8 bases clipped from V and 0 bases from J, the junction kept 4 bases outside the gene matches. CDR3 in amino acids: CASSGGFSGNTIYF. Here the CDR3 DNA reads TGTGCCAGCTCAGGGGGTTTCTCTGGAAACACCATATATTTT.

The rearrangement links TRBV6-5 to TRBJ2-7; D unresolved. V gave up 5 bases and J gave up 6 bases, with 8 bases separating them. The CDR3 totals 11 residues. The V gene's germline CDR1 is MNHEY and CDR2 SVGAGI. CDR3 coding DNA: TGTGCCAGCAGTACTTACTTCGAGCAGTACTTC. Its translation is CASSTYFEQYF.

The J gene is TRBJ2-2, the V gene TRBV11-2; D uncertain. Germline CDR1 SGHAT, CDR2 FQNNGV. There are 15 residues in the CDR3. The germline V and J ends were trimmed by 5 bases and 5 bases, with 15 bases remaining between them. CDR3 residues: CASSLLPGRTGELFF. The CDR3 bases are TGTGCCAGCAGCCTCCTACCCGGTCGGACCGGGGAGCTGTTTTTT. Complete variable domain (other parts from reference TRBV11-2 and TRBJ2-2): EAGVAQSPRYKIIEKRQSVAFWCNPISGHATLYWYQQILGQGPKLLIQFQNNGVVDDSQLPKDRFSAERLKGVDSTLKIQPAKLEDSAVYLCASSLLPGRTGELFFGEGSRLTVL.

The chain combines TRBV6-5 with TRBJ2-1; 7 nucleotides line up with TRBD2. The CDR3 loop spans 14 amino acids. The trim removed 6 bases at V and 4 bases at J, leaving 6 bases unmatched. Germline V gene data show CDR1 as MNHEY and CDR2 as SVGAGI. The CDR3 region has the DNA TGTGCCAGCAGGGCTAGCGGTGCATACAATGAGCAGTTCTTC. Its protein is CASRASGAYNEQFF.